This entry describes one T cell receptor (beta chain). The V segment lost 5 bases and the J segment 3 bases; nucleotides outside the gene matches: 6. This CDR3 region has 14 residues. Germline CDR1 and CDR2: LNHDA and SQIVND (reference sequence). This specimen comes from a study of spatial heterogeneity in lung cancer. The sample's time point: blood at routine non-recurrence follow-up after resection. Whole RNA came from tumor, nontumor lung or frozen PBMC and was sequenced without being sorted. TCRdb ran MiXCR on the 5' RACE reads and lists one entry per CDR3 protein. The sample includes tens of thousands of distinct CDR3 sequences, about 5.6% of them seen just once.

The chain joins TRBV19 to TRBJ2-7, with 8 bases matching TRBD2. The TCR sequence derives from a male donor with early-stage non-small cell lung cancer. The material was PBMCs, obtained at follow-up. CDR3 amino acids: CASSATSGGYEQYF. CDR3 nucleotide sequence: TGTGCCAGTAGTGCTACTAGCGGCGGCTACGAGCAGTACTTC.